The 9 T cell receptor beta chains below come from one sample, sequenced in a study of T-cell reconstitution after alpha-beta-depleted transplantation in children. A library of TCRbeta sequences, prepared with unique molecular identifiers, was generated. MiXCR, applied by TCRdb to the PCR reads, yields one record per CDR3 protein. This sample has a few hundred thousand distinct CDR3 sequences, with around 17% found just once. Source: PBMCs from the stem cell graft donor, taken from the stem cell graft. The receptors come from a human donor who donated a stem cell graft to a child with acute lymphoblastic leukemia.

The chain uses TRBV20-1 and TRBJ2-2; D ambiguous. Trimming took 0 bases from V and 6 from J, leaving 2 bases between them. The CDR3 has 11 residues. Germline assignment: CDR1 DFQATT and CDR2 SNEGSKA (reference sequence). CDR3 nucleotide sequence: TGCAGTGCTAGAGATGCCGGGGAGCTGTTTTTT. Translation gives CSARDAGELFF.

The CDR3 here is CASSLVSGANTGELFF. In DNA, the CDR3 is TGTGCCAGCAGCTTAGTTTCGGGAGCGAACACCGGGGAGCTGTTTTTT. The chain links TRBV7-9 to TRBJ2-2, with D possibly TRBD2 on 6 matching bases. The CDR3 runs 16 residues. The V end was cut by 1 base, the J end by 0 bases, with 9 bases between. Germline V lookup: CDR1 SEHNR, CDR2 FQNEAQ (reference sequence).

The J gene is TRBJ2-2, the V gene TRBV28; perhaps TRBD1 as D (6 bases). Germline-derived CDR1 and CDR2 are MDHEN and SYDVKM. V was trimmed by 7 bases and J by 1 base, leaving 10 bases between them. CDR3 length: 14 residues. CDR3 loop: CASTAGVNTGELFF. The CDR3 nucleotides read TGTGCCAGCACGGCAGGGGTGAACACCGGGGAGCTGTTTTTT.

The V and J genes are TRBV4-2 and TRBJ2-7; 7 bases fit TRBD2. This CDR3 spans 16 amino acids. Germline CDR1 is LGHNA and CDR2 is YNFKEQ. Trimming at V came to 3 bases and at J to 0 bases, leaving 8 bases not matched to a gene. The CDR3 DNA reads as TGTGCCAGCAGCCACGCTAGCGGCCCCGACTCCTACGAGCAGTACTTC. It yields the protein CASSHASGPDSYEQYF.

This clonotype was counted between two and nine times. The rearrangement uses TRBV19 and TRBJ2-3; D remains unclear. There are 16 residues in the CDR3. Germline assignment: CDR1 LNHDA and CDR2 SQIVND (reference sequence). V was trimmed by 1 base and J by 0 bases, leaving 11 bases between them. The CDR3 spells CASSIGGGSSTDTQYF. The CDR3 DNA is TGTGCCAGTAGTATAGGAGGCGGATCTAGCACAGATACGCAGTATTTT.

This clonotype came up a few times. The chain combines TRBV15 with TRBJ2-1; 9 bases line up with TRBD2. Germline V CDR1 and CDR2: LNHNV, YYDKDF (reference sequence). With 5 bases clipped from V and 4 bases from J, the junction kept 3 bases outside the gene matches. The CDR3 consists of 14 residues. CDR3 residues: CATSETSGYNEQFF. The CDR3 nucleotides read TGTGCCACCAGCGAGACTAGCGGATACAATGAGCAGTTCTTC.

This clonotype has a handful of counts. The V call is TRBV27, the J call TRBJ1-5, with unresolved D. The CDR3 sequence is 17 residues long. Trimming stripped 5 bases from V and 5 bases from J, with 22 bases between. CDR1 and CDR2 from the germline V gene are MNHEY and SMNVEV (reference sequence). Here the CDR3 DNA reads TGTGCCAGCAGTCCACCTTGGAACTCTCCTGTGGATCAGCCCCAGCATTTT. As protein: CASSPPWNSPVDQPQHF.

This chain links TRBV5-1 with TRBJ1-5; no reliable D call. CDR3 length: 13 amino acids. Germline CDR1 reads SGHRS; CDR2 reads YFSETQ. The V end was cut by 3 bases, the J end by 7 bases, with 11 bases between. The CDR3 loop reads CASSWVTGQPQHF. CDR3 nucleotide sequence: TGCGCCAGCAGCTGGGTGACGGGGCAGCCCCAGCATTTT.

On this clonotype: Given the absence of the conserved phenylalanine or tryptophan at the CDR3 end, a read error is likely. This chain connects TRBV2 to TRBJ2-3; 7 nucleotides agree with TRBD1. Trimming cost V 5 bases and J 1 base; bases outside gene matches: 9. The CDR3 has 16 amino acids. CDR1 and CDR2 (germline): SNHLY, FYNNEI. The CDR3 reads CASSLTGTARTDTQYL. As DNA, the CDR3 is TGTGCCAGCAGTTTAACCGGGACAGCCCGCACAGATACGCAGTATCTT.